This paragraph covers one T cell receptor (beta chain) sequence. The sample is drawn from a study of radiation and T cells in renal cell carcinoma. The assay was immunoSEQ multiplex PCR, and TCRdb's table has in-frame clones only and misses some. The sample gives 130,000 to 150,000 clones, approximately 86% of which show up once; around 17% is in the top ten. V was pared by 5 bases and J by 4 bases, with 6 bases of the junction left unmatched. CDR3 length: 14 amino acids. Germline loops: CDR1 SGHNT, CDR2 YYREEE (reference sequence). Time point specified: blood 4 weeks post-SBRT, at nephrectomy. Sample treatment: 15 Gy SBRT to primary tumor, nephrectomy 4 weeks later.

The receptor's source is a woman aged 45-60 years with renal cell carcinoma. The chain couples TRBV5-4 to TRBJ2-1; TRBD1 aligns across 7 bases. The sequences come from blood, collected from a patient whose treatment included radiotherapy and nephrectomy. CDR3 nucleotides: TGTGCCAGCAGTAACCGGGACAGATACAATGAGCAGTTCTTC. Residues: CASSNRDRYNEQFF.